What follows describes a single TCR beta chain. This sample stems from a study of CD8 T cells in Susac syndrome. Random-hexamer reverse transcription was applied to about 0.45 to 1 ug RNA. TCRdb ran MiXCR on the immunoSEQ multiplex PCR reads and lists one entry per CDR3 protein. The sample lists 210,000 or so distinct CDR3 sequences; 80% to 95% were seen once. The TCR comes from a human donor with multiple sclerosis. Sequencing was carried out using CD8+ T cells from PBMCs.

CDR3 DNA: TGTGCCTGGATAGTAGCCGGGATTTACAATGAGCAGTTCTTC. This sequence encodes CAWIVAGIYNEQFF. The chain joins TRBV30 to TRBJ2-1; perhaps TRBD2 as D (5 bases). V was shortened by 4 bases and J by 4 bases, with 14 bases between the two germline ends. CDR3 size: 14 residues. From germline, CDR1 is GTSNPN and CDR2 SVGIG (reference sequence).